This T cell receptor (beta chain) was retrieved from a study of T-cell memory formation after mild COVID-19. Study context: Across donors, TCR clusters were largely donor specific. The study, taken as a whole, reports: There were some responding clones in pre-infection memory, which suggested that cross-reactive memory had joined.

For this clonotype: Antigen unknown.

V lost 3 bases, J lost 6 bases, and 14 bases lay in between. This CDR3 is 13 amino acids long. The germline V gene has CDR1 SQVTM and CDR2 ANQGSEA. Barcoded TCR alpha and TCR beta cDNA libraries with UMIs came from 5'RACE using constant-segment primers. TCRdb analysed the 5' RACE reads with MiXCR anew, one entry per CDR3 protein. The sample includes 300,000 to 400,000 distinct CDR3 sequences, roughly 13% of them seen just once. The chain has TRBV29-1 and TRBJ1-2; D is unclear. The sequence came from a man younger than 30 who had mild COVID-19 (a few samples of this study predate the infection). Cell type and time point are not known. The sequenced material came from PBMCs or a T cell subset sorted from them (not recorded which). The CDR3 reads CSVDTRTVDGYTF. The DNA of the CDR3 is TGCAGCGTTGATACACGGACTGTCGATGGCTACACCTTC.